The 20 T cell receptor beta chains presented below share a single source sample, sequenced in a study of metastatic and nonmetastatic thyroid tumors. Every patient underwent thyroid surgery untreated. TCRdb reprocessed the PCR reads using MiXCR. Of around 22,000 clones listed, less than 20% are singletons. The sample consisted of adjacent normal tissue. The receptors were gathered from a male donor with papillary thyroid cancer or a benign thyroid nodule (not recorded which). Some clones in this sample may be carry-over from other donors' samples.

About this clone: At one of its ends the junction is not consistent with the germline gene, which may arise from a read error. The sample carries other DNA sequences with the same CDR3. This chain connects TRBV12-3 or TRBV12-4 to TRBJ2-3; D gene ambiguous. This CDR3 region has 14 residues. DNA of the CDR3: TGTGCCAGCTACTCTGCGACTGTCACGGATACACAGTATTTT. Protein: CASYSATVTDTQYF.

To note about this clone: One junction end disagrees with the germline gene, perhaps due to a read error. This sequence joins TRBV4-1 and TRBJ2-1; the D is unclear. Germline values: CDR1 MGHRA, CDR2 YSYEKL. The CDR3 length is 16 residues. The chain's CDR3 is CASSPEYLPVVNEQSF. The DNA of the CDR3 is TGCGCCAGCAGCCCCGAGTACCTCCCGGTTGTCAATGAGCAGTCCTTC.

Ten or more counts support this clone. V usage is TRBV4-1 and J usage is TRBJ2-3, with D perhaps given as TRBD1 or TRBD2 (6 bases each). This CDR3 contains 16 residues. From germline, CDR1 is MGHRA and CDR2 YSYEKL. Trimming shortened V by 0 bases and J by 1 base, and 11 bases separated the two germline ends. The CDR3, as DNA: TGCGCCAGCAGCCAAGATAGGGGGGCGGGCACAGATACGCAGTATTTT. It codes for CASSQDRGAGTDTQYF.

In its sample, this clone ranks as medium-sized. The J gene is TRBJ2-7, the V gene TRBV30, with a weak D call TRBD2 (5 bases). The V gene lost 0 bases and the J gene lost 3 bases, with 9 bases spanning the gap. Germline V gene data show CDR1 as GTSNPN and CDR2 as SVGIG (reference sequence). The CDR3 has 13 amino acids. CDR3 sequence: CAWSVQAVYEQYF. For the CDR3, the DNA is TGTGCCTGGAGTGTACAAGCGGTCTACGAGCAGTACTTC.

This clone was counted at least ten times. The rearrangement links TRBV19 to TRBJ2-3, with D perhaps given as TRBD1 or TRBD2 (7 bases each). The CDR3 spans 15 residues. Trimming cost V 11 bases and J 2 bases, with 20 bases left between them. The germline CDR1 and CDR2 sequences are LNHDA and SQIVND (reference sequence). The CDR3 loop is CASGGRDRYTDTQYF. The DNA of the CDR3 is TGTGCCTCCGGGGGGCGGGACAGATACACAGATACGCAGTATTTT. Variable domain in full (rest from reference TRBV19 and TRBJ2-3): DGGITQSPKYLFRKEGQNVTLSCEQNLNHDAMYWYRQDPGQGLRLIYYSQIVNDFQKGDIAEGYSVSREKKESFPLTVTSAQKNPTAFYLCASGGRDRYTDTQYFGPGTRLTVL.

The table lists this clone with a count of one. The chain joins TRBV20-1 to TRBJ2-2; 8 bases map to TRBD2. Germline loops: CDR1 DFQATT, CDR2 SNEGSKA (reference sequence). V gave up 2 bases and J gave up 14 bases; unmatched junction bases: 22. CDR3 length: 17 residues. The CDR3 DNA reads TGCAGTGCTAGATGGCATAGCGGGAACCGCCCCACCGGGTATCTGTTTTTT. Translation gives CSARWHSGNRPTGYLFF.

This clone was seen many times. The CDR3 sequence is CATGGSWKTQYF. As DNA, the CDR3 is TGTGCCACCGGGGGATCATGGAAGACCCAGTACTTC. This rearrangement joins TRBV28 to TRBJ2-5; tentatively, D is TRBD2 (6 bases). The CDR3 sequence is 12 residues long. Trimming left V 10 bases short and J 6 bases short, with 15 bases between. CDR1 MDHEN and CDR2 SYDVKM come from the germline V gene.

This clone has at least ten counts. This may arise from a read error, as a much more abundant clone is one base away. This CDR3 is also generated by other DNA sequences in the sample. The chain recombines TRBV20-1 with TRBJ2-6, with D possibly called TRBD1 or TRBD2 (5 bases each). Germline V gives CDR1 DFQATT, CDR2 SNEGSKA (reference sequence). The CDR3 contains 14 residues. Here the CDR3 DNA reads TGCAGTGCTAGGGGGGATTCTGGGGCCAGCGTCCTGACTTTC. This codes for CSARGDSGASVLTF.

This clone is medium-sized in the sample. The V and J genes are TRBV13 and TRBJ2-2; TRBD1 agrees at 8 bases. The CDR3 sequence is 15 residues long. Germline lookup yields CDR1 PRHDT and CDR2 FYEKMQ (reference sequence). With V trimmed by 4 bases and J by 1 base, 2 bases remained unmatched. CDR3: CASSSDRVNTGELFF. The CDR3 DNA is TGTGCCAGCAGCTCGGACAGGGTGAACACCGGGGAGCTGTTTTTT.

The rearrangement uses TRBV20-1 and TRBJ2-3; 9 positions match TRBD2. In germline, CDR1 is DFQATT, CDR2 SNEGSKA (reference sequence). The CDR3 loop spans 14 amino acids. The V and J ends lost 8 bases and 9 bases, in that order; junction bases with no gene match: 15. This CDR3 reads CSSTSAGGAWTQYF. CDR3 nucleotide sequence: TGCAGTTCTACAAGCGCGGGGGGGGCTTGGACGCAGTATTTT.

This clone occurred many times. The genes are TRBV9 and TRBJ2-5, with 8 bases fitting TRBD2. J gave up 5 bases and V 3 bases, and 9 bases lay outside the gene matches. The germline gives CDR1 SGDLS, CDR2 YYNGEE. This CDR3 contains 15 residues. In DNA, the CDR3 is TGTGCCAGCAGCGCCGGGGGGGGTTTTGTGGAGACCCAGTACTTC. It yields the protein CASSAGGGFVETQYF.

There are many counts of this clone. This rearrangement joins TRBV5-4 to TRBJ1-4; D gene ambiguous. Germline-derived CDR1 and CDR2 are SGHNT and YYREEE (reference sequence). CDR3 length equals 15 residues. Trimming removed 0 bases from V and 7 bases from J, with 13 bases in between. The CDR3 loop is CASSLAGGSGEKLFF. The CDR3 DNA reads TGTGCCAGCAGCTTGGCGGGAGGGTCCGGTGAAAAACTGTTTTTT.

The chain employs TRBV30 and TRBJ2-7, with D perhaps TRBD1 (6 bases). Germline CDR1 and CDR2: GTSNPN and SVGIG (reference sequence). V shed 0 bases and J shed 2 bases, with 11 bases lying between them. The CDR3 length is 14 residues. The CDR3 sequence is CAWSVGGPPYEQYF. In nucleotides, the CDR3 is TGTGCCTGGAGTGTAGGGGGTCCCCCCTACGAGCAGTACTTC.

As to this clone: The CDR3 end shows no conserved phenylalanine or tryptophan, and so a read error is likely. It is unclear where the CDR3 begins or ends on the DNA, so no DNA is shown, and the CDR3 is as TCRdb lists it. The V gene is TRBV27, the J gene TRBJ1-2; whether TRBD1, the table's D call, matches the DNA was not checked. Ends included, the CDR3 has 14 residues. Germline CDR1 is MNHEY and CDR2 is SMNVEV (reference sequence). The CDR3 protein is CASKPGQGSYGYAY.

In this sample, this clone is medium-sized. The rearrangement joins TRBV5-1 to TRBJ2-5; possible D gene TRBD1, 5 bases. V was pared by 4 bases and J by 7 bases, with 17 bases between. This CDR3 comprises 14 residues. Per germline, CDR1 SGHRS and CDR2 YFSETQ. This CDR3 reads CASSPWQGGRTQYF. In nucleotides, the CDR3 is TGCGCCAGCAGCCCCTGGCAGGGTGGTCGGACCCAGTACTTC.

The chain is built from TRBV2 and TRBJ2-5, with a weak D call TRBD1 (7 bases). CDR1 SNHLY and CDR2 FYNNEI come from the germline V gene. The CDR3 is made up of 18 amino acids. Trimming left V 11 bases short and J 1 base short, with 29 bases between. CDR3 in DNA: TGTGCCTACGGACTCGGCCCGGGACAGTGGGGGGCCCAAGAGACCCAGTACTTC. It specifies CAYGLGPGQWGAQETQYF.

This clone is medium-sized. The V call is TRBV10-3, the J call TRBJ2-2; weak D call: TRBD1 (5 bases). V was trimmed by 6 bases and J by 3 bases, leaving 14 bases between them. The length of the CDR3 is 15 residues. Germline values: CDR1 ENHRY, CDR2 SYGVKD. The CDR3 protein is CAISGQVQDTGELFF. The CDR3 bases are TGTGCCATCAGCGGTCAGGTACAGGACACCGGGGAGCTGTTTTTT.

Only a few counts were recorded for this clone. The chain links TRBV27 to TRBJ2-1, with 7 nucleotides matching TRBD2. From germline, CDR1 is MNHEY and CDR2 SMNVEV (reference sequence). J lost 9 bases, V lost 5 bases, and 19 bases had no gene match. The CDR3 loop spans 17 amino acids. The CDR3 reads CASSPISPLAEEVEQFF. The CDR3 bases are TGTGCCAGCAGTCCGATATCCCCCCTAGCGGAAGAGGTTGAGCAGTTCTTC.

This clone was detected ten times or more. The rearrangement links TRBV4-3 to TRBJ2-3; D is ambiguous. Trimming took 0 bases from V and 6 from J, leaving 10 bases between them. The CDR3 is 14 amino acids. Germline V gene lookup returns CDR1 LGHNA and CDR2 YSLEER. The CDR3 DNA reads as TGCGCCAGCAGCCAAGACGGGCCCTCCGATACGCAGTATTTT. This sequence encodes CASSQDGPSDTQYF.

To note about this clone: Here the CDR3 omits its conserved ending phenylalanine or tryptophan, so a read error is the likely source. The chain has TRBV15 and TRBJ2-3; no definite D call. V was cut by 0 bases and J by 2 bases, with 12 bases left in between. The CDR3 consists of 16 residues. Germline CDR1 is LNHNV and CDR2 is YYDKDF (reference sequence). The CDR3 protein is CATSRDLAVVTDTQYI. The CDR3 DNA follows: TGTGCCACCAGCAGAGATTTGGCGGTCGTCACAGATACGCAGTATATT.